Sequencing of this TCR beta chain was carried out in a study of blood T cell repertoires in COVID-19. Trimming took 1 base from V and 2 from J; bases not matched to a gene: 4. The CDR3 consists of 15 residues. Per the germline V gene, CDR1 is SGHAT and CDR2 is FQNNGV. Method: immunoSEQ multiplex PCR; TCRdb's copy keeps in-frame clones and lacks some. Seen here are a few hundred thousand clones, roughly 86% observed once, and the top ten hold around a tenth. Self-reported history from a screening survey and questionnaire set each donor's cohort. The TCR was taken from a man aged 18 to 29 with acute COVID-19. This chain uses TRBV11-2 with TRBJ2-5, with 7 bases identical to TRBD2. Sample: PBMCs or T cells enriched from blood (not recorded which). CDR3 region: CASSLVPSGQETQYF. In DNA form, the CDR3 reads TGTGCCAGCAGCTTAGTACCTAGCGGACAAGAGACCCAGTACTTC. The complete variable domain, with remaining parts taken from reference TRBV11-2 and TRBJ2-5, reads EAGVAQSPRYKIIEKRQSVAFWCNPISGHATLYWYQQILGQGPKLLIQFQNNGVVDDSQLPKDRFSAERLKGVDSTLKIQPAKLEDSAVYLCASSLVPSGQETQYFGPGTRLLVL.